This is a list of T cell receptor beta chains from one sample in a study of blood T cell repertoires in COVID-19. TCRdb's copy holds only in-frame clones and misses some; the assay was immunoSEQ multiplex PCR. Here the sample spans 200,000 to 250,000 clones, roughly 90% being singletons. Source material: peripheral blood. The origin of the receptors is a woman aged 55 to 70 with acute or convalescent COVID-19. CDR3s include the opening cysteine and the closing phenylalanine or tryptophan. A D gene is named only where the DNA matches it firmly. The listing skips clone size in some rows; elsewhere it reads once, few, many or a size class.

j_gene: TRBJ1-2; d_gene: -; v_gene: TRBV6-1; abundance: -; CDR3nt: TGTGCCAGCAGTGAATCTCACCGGAACTATGGCTACACCTTC; CDR3aa: CASSESHRNYGYTF
j_gene: TRBJ1-5; d_gene: TRBD1; v_gene: TRBV10-3; abundance: -; CDR3nt: TGTGCCATCAGTGACGCAGGGGGCTTCCTCAATCAGCCCCAGCATTTT; CDR3aa: CAISDAGGFLNQPQHF
j_gene: TRBJ1-1; d_gene: -; v_gene: TRBV5-5; abundance: -; CDR3nt: TGTGCCAGCAGCTTTGGGAGACTCGAGGAAGCTTTCTTT; CDR3aa: CASSFGRLEEAFF
j_gene: TRBJ2-7; d_gene: -; v_gene: TRBV6-5; abundance: -; CDR3nt: TGTGCCAGCAGTTACTCCGGCAGGGGATCTTACGAGCAGTACTTC; CDR3aa: CASSYSGRGSYEQYF
j_gene: TRBJ2-2; d_gene: TRBD2; v_gene: TRBV4-1; abundance: -; CDR3nt: TGCGCCAGCAGCCGAGAAGGTCGCGGGGGGGCCGCGGACACCGGGGAGCTGTTTTTT; CDR3aa: CASSREGRGGAADTGELFF
j_gene: TRBJ1-1; d_gene: -; v_gene: TRBV7-2; abundance: -; CDR3nt: TGTGCCAGCAGCTTAGAAGGGGTTGATGCTTTCTTT; CDR3aa: CASSLEGVDAFF
j_gene: TRBJ2-1; d_gene: TRBD2; v_gene: TRBV7-3; abundance: -; CDR3nt: TGTGCCAGCAGCTTATCGGCGGGGGGCCCACTAGGGCCCTACAATGAGCAGTTCTTC; CDR3aa: CASSLSAGGPLGPYNEQFF
j_gene: TRBJ1-4; d_gene: -; v_gene: TRBV19; abundance: -; CDR3nt: TGTGCCAGTAGTATTGACAACCGGTTCGTGGGACTGTTTTTT; CDR3aa: CASSIDNRFVGLFF
j_gene: TRBJ1-1; d_gene: TRBD1; v_gene: TRBV7-2; abundance: -; CDR3nt: TGTGCCAGCAGCTTCGGGGACAGGAACACTGAAGCTTTCTTT; CDR3aa: CASSFGDRNTEAFF
j_gene: TRBJ1-2; d_gene: TRBD1; v_gene: TRBV18; abundance: -; CDR3nt: TGTGCCAGCTCCCCCGGGACAGGGAATAACTATGGCTACACCTTC; CDR3aa: CASSPGTGNNYGYTF
j_gene: TRBJ1-5; d_gene: -; v_gene: TRBV28; abundance: -; CDR3nt: TGTGCCAGCATCCCACCGGGGGTTAGCAATCAGCCCCAGCATTTT; CDR3aa: CASIPPGVSNQPQHF
j_gene: TRBJ1-5; d_gene: TRBD1; v_gene: TRBV4-1; abundance: -; CDR3nt: TGCGCCAGCAGCCAGGCACAGGGGGCGGATCAGCCCCAGCATTTT; CDR3aa: CASSQAQGADQPQHF
j_gene: TRBJ2-7; d_gene: -; v_gene: TRBV2; abundance: -; CDR3nt: TGTGCCAGCAGTGAAGCCTCTTATGAGCTCGAGCAGTACTTC; CDR3aa: CASSEASYELEQYF
j_gene: TRBJ1-1; d_gene: -; v_gene: TRBV6-5; abundance: -; CDR3nt: TGTGCCAGCAGTTACTCGAGGCTAAACACTGAAGCTTTCTTT; CDR3aa: CASSYSRLNTEAFF
j_gene: TRBJ2-7; d_gene: TRBD1; v_gene: TRBV11-2; abundance: -; CDR3nt: TGTGCCAGCAGCTCTATTCCGGGACAGGGGTTCGAGCAGTACTTC; CDR3aa: CASSSIPGQGFEQYF
j_gene: TRBJ2-7; d_gene: TRBD1; v_gene: TRBV19; abundance: -; CDR3nt: TGTGCCAGTAGTATAGGACAGGGGTACGAGCAGTACTTC; CDR3aa: CASSIGQGYEQYF
j_gene: TRBJ2-1; d_gene: -; v_gene: TRBV18; abundance: -; CDR3nt: TGTGCCAGCTCACCAAGTCTAGCTGGATACTCCTACAATGAGCAGTTCTTC; CDR3aa: CASSPSLAGYSYNEQFF
j_gene: TRBJ1-1; d_gene: -; v_gene: TRBV14; abundance: -; CDR3nt: TGTGCCAGCAGCCAGCGCGGAAGAGGTCTCTTGTATGAGTACACTGAAGCTTTCTTT; CDR3aa: CASSQRGRGLLYEYTEAFF
j_gene: TRBJ1-1; d_gene: -; v_gene: TRBV6-5; abundance: -; CDR3nt: TGTGCCAGCAGTACCCAGATGAACACTGAAGCTTTCTTT; CDR3aa: CASSTQMNTEAFF
j_gene: TRBJ2-7; d_gene: -; v_gene: TRBV27; abundance: -; CDR3nt: TGTGCCAGCAGTTTATCGATAGGCCGGGGGAACTACGAGCAGTACTTC; CDR3aa: CASSLSIGRGNYEQYF
j_gene: TRBJ1-2; d_gene: -; v_gene: TRBV19; abundance: -; CDR3nt: TGTGCCAGTAACCCACAGGGTTCAGGAGGCTACACCTTC; CDR3aa: CASNPQGSGGYTF
j_gene: TRBJ2-3; d_gene: TRBD1; v_gene: TRBV18; abundance: -; CDR3nt: TGTGCCAGCTCATCCCGGACAGGGAAAGATACGCAGTATTTT; CDR3aa: CASSSRTGKDTQYF
j_gene: TRBJ1-1; d_gene: -; v_gene: TRBV3-1/TRBV3-2; abundance: -; CDR3nt: TGTGCCAGCAGCCAACAGCGCTTAGGGGGCACTGAAGCTTTCTTT; CDR3aa: CASSQQRLGGTEAFF
j_gene: TRBJ2-7; d_gene: -; v_gene: TRBV10-1; abundance: -; CDR3nt: TGCGCCAGCAGTGACAGTACCTACGAGCAGTACTTC; CDR3aa: CASSDSTYEQYF
j_gene: TRBJ1-1; d_gene: -; v_gene: TRBV29-1; abundance: -; CDR3nt: TGCAGCGTTGAAATTGTAAACACTGAAGCTTTCTTT; CDR3aa: CSVEIVNTEAFF
j_gene: TRBJ1-2; d_gene: -; v_gene: TRBV12-3/TRBV12-4; abundance: -; CDR3nt: TGTGCCAGCACAACGACAGTTCACTATGGCTACACCTTC; CDR3aa: CASTTTVHYGYTF
j_gene: TRBJ1-1; d_gene: -; v_gene: TRBV18; abundance: -; CDR3nt: TGTGCCAGCTCACCAAGATCCGTACCAATAAAAGCGGTGAACACTGAAGCTTTCTTT; CDR3aa: CASSPRSVPIKAVNTEAFF
j_gene: TRBJ2-7; d_gene: TRBD1; v_gene: TRBV12-3/TRBV12-4; abundance: once; CDR3nt: TGTGCCAGCAGCCGACAGGGCCCCTACGAGCAGTACTTC; CDR3aa: CASSRQGPYEQYF
j_gene: TRBJ2-7; d_gene: TRBD2; v_gene: TRBV15; abundance: -; CDR3nt: TGTGCCACCAGCAGAGGGAGGGAGGGATCCTACGAGCAGTACTTC; CDR3aa: CATSRGREGSYEQYF
j_gene: TRBJ1-2; d_gene: -; v_gene: TRBV6-5; abundance: -; CDR3nt: TGTGCCAGCAACCACGGGGGTAAAGGGATCTATGGCTACACCTTC; CDR3aa: CASNHGGKGIYGYTF
j_gene: TRBJ1-1; d_gene: -; v_gene: TRBV4-3; abundance: -; CDR3nt: TGCGCCAGCAGCCAAGCAGACTTCGCAGGGGAAATTACTGAAGCTTTCTTT; CDR3aa: CASSQADFAGEITEAFF
j_gene: TRBJ2-7; d_gene: TRBD1; v_gene: TRBV19; abundance: -; CDR3nt: TGTGCCAGTAGTATAGAGGGACAGGGGACCTACGAGCAGTACTTC; CDR3aa: CASSIEGQGTYEQYF
j_gene: TRBJ1-2; d_gene: TRBD1; v_gene: TRBV3-1/TRBV3-2; abundance: -; CDR3nt: TGTGCCAGCAGCCCCGCGGGGACAGGGGGCAGAGGCTACACCTTC; CDR3aa: CASSPAGTGGRGYTF
j_gene: TRBJ2-7; d_gene: -; v_gene: TRBV5-6; abundance: once; CDR3nt: TGTGCCAGCAGCGTGGGACAAAGCTCCTACGAGCAGTACTTC; CDR3aa: CASSVGQSSYEQYF
j_gene: TRBJ1-2; d_gene: -; v_gene: TRBV21-1; abundance: -; CDR3nt: TGTGCCAGCAGCACCCACCCGAACGGGATGCGTGGCTACACCTTC; CDR3aa: CASSTHPNGMRGYTF
j_gene: TRBJ2-1; d_gene: TRBD2; v_gene: TRBV30; abundance: -; CDR3nt: TGTGCCTGGACCAGACCCCTTAGCGGGGGGTACAATGAGCAGTTCTTC; CDR3aa: CAWTRPLSGGYNEQFF
j_gene: TRBJ2-3; d_gene: TRBD2; v_gene: TRBV4-2; abundance: -; CDR3nt: TGTGCCAGCAGCCCCCAGCCGGCGGGGGGGCCAGATACGCAGTATTTT; CDR3aa: CASSPQPAGGPDTQYF
j_gene: TRBJ1-1; d_gene: -; v_gene: TRBV3-1/TRBV3-2; abundance: -; CDR3nt: TGTGCCAGCAGCCCTAGTAAAGCGTGGACTGAAGCTTTCTTT; CDR3aa: CASSPSKAWTEAFF
j_gene: TRBJ1-5; d_gene: -; v_gene: TRBV9; abundance: -; CDR3nt: TGTGCCAGCAGCGTAGTAGCCGATCAGCCCCAGCATTTT; CDR3aa: CASSVVADQPQHF
j_gene: TRBJ2-1; d_gene: TRBD2; v_gene: TRBV18; abundance: -; CDR3nt: TGTGCCAGCTCACCACAGACTAGCCGTGCCTACAATGAGCAGTTCTTC; CDR3aa: CASSPQTSRAYNEQFF
j_gene: TRBJ1-2; d_gene: -; v_gene: TRBV30; abundance: once; CDR3nt: TGTGCCTGGAACTCCGCAGGGAGGTACGGCTACACCTTC; CDR3aa: CAWNSAGRYGYTF
j_gene: TRBJ2-1; d_gene: -; v_gene: TRBV6-1; abundance: -; CDR3nt: TGTGCCAGCAGTGATCGAGGGAGGCTGGGTGAGCAGTTCTTC; CDR3aa: CASSDRGRLGEQFF
j_gene: TRBJ2-4; d_gene: TRBD1; v_gene: TRBV6-5; abundance: -; CDR3nt: TGTGCCAGCAGGGACCGGACAGGGAAAAACATTCAGTACTTC; CDR3aa: CASRDRTGKNIQYF
j_gene: TRBJ2-3; d_gene: -; v_gene: TRBV7-3; abundance: -; CDR3nt: TGTGCCAGCAGCCAACGGGACTCCTACACTCCTCTCATCTCATCAGATACGCAGTATTTT; CDR3aa: CASSQRDSYTPLISSDTQYF
j_gene: TRBJ1-5; d_gene: TRBD1; v_gene: TRBV18; abundance: -; CDR3nt: TGTGCCAGCTCACCACCGGGACAGGGGTGGCATCAGCCCCAGCATTTT; CDR3aa: CASSPPGQGWHQPQHF
j_gene: TRBJ2-7; d_gene: -; v_gene: TRBV21-1; abundance: -; CDR3nt: TGTGCCAGCAGCAAAGTCGTCTACGAGCAGTACTTC; CDR3aa: CASSKVVYEQYF
j_gene: TRBJ2-7; d_gene: TRBD2; v_gene: TRBV11-3; abundance: few; CDR3nt: TGTGCCAGCAGCTTAGCCGGTAGCGGGCCCTACGAGCAGTACTTC; CDR3aa: CASSLAGSGPYEQYF
j_gene: TRBJ2-3; d_gene: -; v_gene: TRBV9; abundance: -; CDR3nt: TGTGCCAGCAGCGTCATAGATTCCTCCCGCGCACGCACAGATACGCAGTATTTT; CDR3aa: CASSVIDSSRARTDTQYF
j_gene: TRBJ1-2; d_gene: -; v_gene: TRBV6-5; abundance: -; CDR3nt: TGTGCCAGCAGTTACCGGGGTAGCGGCTACACCTTC; CDR3aa: CASSYRGSGYTF
j_gene: TRBJ1-5; d_gene: -; v_gene: TRBV20-1; abundance: -; CDR3nt: TGCAGTGCTAGTCCGGGATACAATCAGCCCCAGCATTTT; CDR3aa: CSASPGYNQPQHF
j_gene: TRBJ2-1; d_gene: -; v_gene: TRBV27; abundance: -; CDR3nt: TGTGCCAGCAGCGGGAGAAACTACAATGATGAGCAGTTCTTC; CDR3aa: CASSGRNYNDEQFF
j_gene: TRBJ1-5; d_gene: TRBD1; v_gene: TRBV5-1; abundance: -; CDR3nt: TGCGCCAGCAGGCGGGACAGTAGCCAAAATCAGCCCCAGCATTTT; CDR3aa: CASRRDSSQNQPQHF
j_gene: TRBJ1-3; d_gene: -; v_gene: TRBV7-9; abundance: -; CDR3nt: TGTGCCAGCAGCGAGGGAGGGACAACTGGAAACACCATATATTTT; CDR3aa: CASSEGGTTGNTIYF
j_gene: TRBJ1-5; d_gene: -; v_gene: TRBV28; abundance: -; CDR3nt: TGTGCCAGCAGGGAGCAGGGCGGTCAGCCCCAGCATTTT; CDR3aa: CASREQGGQPQHF
j_gene: TRBJ1-1; d_gene: TRBD1; v_gene: TRBV19; abundance: -; CDR3nt: TGTGCCAGTATTGCAGGGGGCAAGATTGAAGCTTTCTTT; CDR3aa: CASIAGGKIEAFF
j_gene: TRBJ1-2; d_gene: TRBD1; v_gene: TRBV6-4; abundance: -; CDR3nt: TGTGCCAGCAGTGACCCTGACAGGGGGCCCCGTTACAAGGGCTACACCTTC; CDR3aa: CASSDPDRGPRYKGYTF
j_gene: TRBJ2-6; d_gene: -; v_gene: TRBV19; abundance: once; CDR3nt: TGTGCCAGTAGGAACAGGGCTGGGGCCAACGTCCTGACTTTC; CDR3aa: CASRNRAGANVLTF
j_gene: TRBJ1-1; d_gene: -; v_gene: TRBV9; abundance: -; CDR3nt: TGTGCCAGCAGCGTCCTAGGGGATCCGAACACTGAAGCTTTCTTT; CDR3aa: CASSVLGDPNTEAFF
j_gene: TRBJ2-3; d_gene: TRBD2; v_gene: TRBV24-1; abundance: -; CDR3nt: TGTGCCACCAGTGGAATAGCGGGAGGCGCAGATACGCAGTATTTT; CDR3aa: CATSGIAGGADTQYF